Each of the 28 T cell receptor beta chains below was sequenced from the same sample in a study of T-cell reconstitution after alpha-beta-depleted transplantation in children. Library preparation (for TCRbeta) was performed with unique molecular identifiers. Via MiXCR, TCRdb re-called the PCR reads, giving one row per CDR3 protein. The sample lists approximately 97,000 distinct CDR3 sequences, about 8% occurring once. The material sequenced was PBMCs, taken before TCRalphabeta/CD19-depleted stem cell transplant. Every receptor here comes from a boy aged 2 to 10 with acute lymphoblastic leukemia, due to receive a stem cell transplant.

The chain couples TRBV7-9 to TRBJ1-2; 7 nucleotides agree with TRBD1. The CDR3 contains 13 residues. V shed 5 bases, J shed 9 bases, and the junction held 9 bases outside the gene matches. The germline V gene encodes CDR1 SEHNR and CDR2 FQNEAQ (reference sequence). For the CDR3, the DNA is TGTGCCAGCAGCAAGACAGGGACGAGTAGCTACACCTTC. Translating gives CASSKTGTSSYTF.

In DNA form, the CDR3 reads TGTGCCAGCAGCTTAGACCAGGGCCTATCCCGGTCACCCCTCCACTTT. Protein: CASSLDQGLSRSPLHF. The rearrangement joins TRBV11-2 to TRBJ1-6, with a weak D call TRBD1 (5 bases). The length of the CDR3 is 16 residues. Trimming removed 0 bases from V and 10 bases from J, with 16 bases in between. Germline V gene sequence: CDR1 SGHAT, CDR2 FQNNGV.

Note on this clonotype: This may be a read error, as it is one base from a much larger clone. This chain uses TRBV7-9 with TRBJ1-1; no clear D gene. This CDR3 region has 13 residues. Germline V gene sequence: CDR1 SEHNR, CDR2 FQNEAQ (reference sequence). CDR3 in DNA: TGTGGCAGCAGCTTAGATGGTGTTACTGAAGCTTTCTTT. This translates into CGSSLDGVTEAFF.

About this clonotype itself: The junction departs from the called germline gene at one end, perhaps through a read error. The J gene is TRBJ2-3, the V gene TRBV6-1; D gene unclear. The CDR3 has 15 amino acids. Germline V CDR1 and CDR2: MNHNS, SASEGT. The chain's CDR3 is CASREDWTGTDTQYF. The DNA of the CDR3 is TGTGCCAGCAGGGAAGACTGGACCGGCACAGATACGCAGTATTTT.

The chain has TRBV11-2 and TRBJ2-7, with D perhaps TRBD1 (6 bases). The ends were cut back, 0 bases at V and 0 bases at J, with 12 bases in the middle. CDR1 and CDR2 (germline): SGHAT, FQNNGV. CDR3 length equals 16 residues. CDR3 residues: CASSLERGTSSYEQYF. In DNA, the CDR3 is TGTGCCAGCAGCTTAGAGAGGGGGACCAGCTCCTACGAGCAGTACTTC.

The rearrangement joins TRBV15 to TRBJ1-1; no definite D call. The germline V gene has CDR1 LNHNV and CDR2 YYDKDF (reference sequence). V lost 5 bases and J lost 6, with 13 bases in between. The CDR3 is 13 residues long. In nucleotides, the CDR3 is TGTGCCACCAGCGGCGTTAAGGGCGCTGAAGCTTTCTTT. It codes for CATSGVKGAEAFF.

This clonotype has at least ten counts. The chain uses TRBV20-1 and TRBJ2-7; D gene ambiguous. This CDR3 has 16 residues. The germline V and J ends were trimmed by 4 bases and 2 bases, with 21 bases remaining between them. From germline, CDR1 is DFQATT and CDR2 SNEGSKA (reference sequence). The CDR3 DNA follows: TGCAGTGCTATTGACCCATTGGGCCAGGCTACCTACGAGCAGTACTTC. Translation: CSAIDPLGQATYEQYF.

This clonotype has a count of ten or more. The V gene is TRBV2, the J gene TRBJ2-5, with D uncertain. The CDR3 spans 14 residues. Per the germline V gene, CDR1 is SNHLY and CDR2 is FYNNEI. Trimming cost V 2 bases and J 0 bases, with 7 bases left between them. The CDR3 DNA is TGTGCCAGCAGTGAACCCTCAGACCAAGAGACCCAGTACTTC. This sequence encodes CASSEPSDQETQYF.

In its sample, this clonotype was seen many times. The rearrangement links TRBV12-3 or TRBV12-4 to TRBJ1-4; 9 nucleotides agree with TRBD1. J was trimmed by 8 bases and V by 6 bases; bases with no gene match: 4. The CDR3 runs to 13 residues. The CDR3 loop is CASSRQGGEKLFF. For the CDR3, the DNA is TGTGCCAGCAGCCGACAGGGGGGCGAAAAACTGTTTTTT.

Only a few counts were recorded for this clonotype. The CDR3 nucleotides read TGTGCCAGCAGCCCCGGGACTAGTCTGTACAATGAGCAGTTCTTC. It is translated as CASSPGTSLYNEQFF. This chain links TRBV2 with TRBJ2-1, with TRBD2 matching over 8 bases. This CDR3 has 15 amino acids. J was trimmed by 4 bases and V by 6 bases; bases with no gene match: 8. Per the germline V gene, CDR1 is SNHLY and CDR2 is FYNNEI.

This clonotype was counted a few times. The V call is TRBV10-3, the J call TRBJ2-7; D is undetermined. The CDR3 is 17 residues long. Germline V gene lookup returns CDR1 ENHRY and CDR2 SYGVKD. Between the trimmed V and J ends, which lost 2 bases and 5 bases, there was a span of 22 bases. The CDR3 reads CAISEPKGPGTIHEQYF. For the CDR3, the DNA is TGTGCCATCAGTGAGCCTAAAGGCCCAGGAACCATCCACGAGCAGTACTTC.

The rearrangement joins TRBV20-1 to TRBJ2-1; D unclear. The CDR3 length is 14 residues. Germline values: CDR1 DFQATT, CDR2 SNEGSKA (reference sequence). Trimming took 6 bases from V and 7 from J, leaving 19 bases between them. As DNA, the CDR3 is TGCAGTGCCGGTTTCCGAGGCCAGGTGAATGAGCAGTTCTTC. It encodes CSAGFRGQVNEQFF.

CDR3 in DNA: TGTGCCAGCAGCTTCTCACAGGGGGCGAATGAGCAGTTCTTC. This translates into CASSFSQGANEQFF. The V call is TRBV7-9, the J call TRBJ2-1; TRBD1 agrees at 9 bases. V gave up 3 bases and J gave up 7 bases; unmatched junction bases: 4. The CDR3 extends over 14 amino acids. The germline V gene encodes CDR1 SEHNR and CDR2 FQNEAQ (reference sequence). The variable domain in full, with the rest retrieved from reference TRBV7-9 and TRBJ2-1, is DTGVSQNPRHKITKRGQNVTFRCDPISEHNRLYWYRQTLGQGPEFLTYFQNEAQLEKSRLLSDRFSAERPKGSFSTLEIQRTEQGDSAMYLCASSFSQGANEQFFGPGTRLTVL.

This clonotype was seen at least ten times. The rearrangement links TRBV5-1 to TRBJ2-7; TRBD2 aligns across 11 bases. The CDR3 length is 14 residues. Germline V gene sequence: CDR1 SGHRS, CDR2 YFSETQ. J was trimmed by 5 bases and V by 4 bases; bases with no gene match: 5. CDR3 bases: TGCGCCAGCAGCAAGACTAGCGGGGTTGACGAGCAGTACTTC. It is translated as CASSKTSGVDEQYF. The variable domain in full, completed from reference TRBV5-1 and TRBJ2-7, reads KAGVTQTPRYLIKTRGQQVTLSCSPISGHRSVSWYQQTPGQGLQFLFEYFSETQRNKGNFPGRFSGRQFSNSRSEMNVSTLELGDSALYLCASSKTSGVDEQYFGPGTRLTVT.

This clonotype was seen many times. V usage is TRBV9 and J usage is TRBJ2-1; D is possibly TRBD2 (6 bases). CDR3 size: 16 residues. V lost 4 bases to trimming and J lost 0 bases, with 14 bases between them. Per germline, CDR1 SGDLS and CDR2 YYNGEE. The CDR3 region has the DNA TGTGCCAGCAGCTCTCTTACTAGCTTCTCCTACAATGAGCAGTTCTTC. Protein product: CASSSLTSFSYNEQFF.

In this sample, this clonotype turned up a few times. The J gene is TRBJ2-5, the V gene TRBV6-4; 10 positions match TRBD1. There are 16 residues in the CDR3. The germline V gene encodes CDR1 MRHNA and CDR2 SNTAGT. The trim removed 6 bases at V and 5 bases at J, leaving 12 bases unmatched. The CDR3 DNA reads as TGTGCCAGCAGCCCAACCCCGGGACAGGGGCTGGAGACCCAGTACTTC. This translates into CASSPTPGQGLETQYF.

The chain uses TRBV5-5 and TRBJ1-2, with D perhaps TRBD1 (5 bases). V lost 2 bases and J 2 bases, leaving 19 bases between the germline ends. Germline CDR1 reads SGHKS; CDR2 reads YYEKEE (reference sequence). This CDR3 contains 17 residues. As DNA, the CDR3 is TGTGCCAGCAGCTTAAGGGCACCGGGGGTAGTAAACTATGGCTACACCTTC. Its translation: CASSLRAPGVVNYGYTF. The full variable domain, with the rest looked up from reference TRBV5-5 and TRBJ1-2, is DAGVTQSPTHLIKTRGQQVTLRCSPISGHKSVSWYQQVLGQGPQFIFQYYEKEERGRGNFPDRFSARQFPNYSSELNVNALLLGDSALYLCASSLRAPGVVNYGYTFGSGTRLTVV.

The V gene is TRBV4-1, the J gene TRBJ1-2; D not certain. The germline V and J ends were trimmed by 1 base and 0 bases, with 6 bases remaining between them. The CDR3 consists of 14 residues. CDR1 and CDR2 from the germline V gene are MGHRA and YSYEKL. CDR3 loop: CASSQGRTNYGYTF. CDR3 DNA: TGCGCCAGCAGCCAAGGCAGGACTAACTATGGCTACACCTTC.

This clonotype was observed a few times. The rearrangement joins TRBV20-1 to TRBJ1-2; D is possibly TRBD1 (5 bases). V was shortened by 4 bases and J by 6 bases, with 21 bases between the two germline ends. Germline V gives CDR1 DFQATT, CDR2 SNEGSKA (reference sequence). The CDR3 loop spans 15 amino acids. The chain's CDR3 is CSAKEGRDRYHGYTF. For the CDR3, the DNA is TGCAGTGCTAAAGAGGGTCGGGACCGCTACCATGGCTACACCTTC.

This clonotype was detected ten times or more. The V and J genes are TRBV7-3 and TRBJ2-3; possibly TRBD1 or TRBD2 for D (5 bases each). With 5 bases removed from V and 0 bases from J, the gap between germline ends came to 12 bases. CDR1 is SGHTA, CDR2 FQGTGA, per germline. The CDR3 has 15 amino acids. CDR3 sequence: CASSPGASSTDTQYF. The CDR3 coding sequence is TGTGCCAGCAGCCCCGGGGCCTCTAGCACAGATACGCAGTATTTT.

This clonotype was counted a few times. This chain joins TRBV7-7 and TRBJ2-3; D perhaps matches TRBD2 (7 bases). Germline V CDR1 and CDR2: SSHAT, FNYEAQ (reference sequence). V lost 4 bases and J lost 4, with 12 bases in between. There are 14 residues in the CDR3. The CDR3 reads CASSSGGRADTQYF. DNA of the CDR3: TGTGCCAGCAGCTCGGGGGGCAGGGCAGATACGCAGTATTTT.

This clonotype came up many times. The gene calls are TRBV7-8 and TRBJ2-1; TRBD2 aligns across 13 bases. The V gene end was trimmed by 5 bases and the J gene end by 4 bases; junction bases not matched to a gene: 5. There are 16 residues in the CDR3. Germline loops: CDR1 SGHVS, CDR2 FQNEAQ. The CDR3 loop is CASSHTSGGAYNEQFF. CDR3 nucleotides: TGTGCCAGCAGCCATACTAGCGGGGGGGCTTACAATGAGCAGTTCTTC.

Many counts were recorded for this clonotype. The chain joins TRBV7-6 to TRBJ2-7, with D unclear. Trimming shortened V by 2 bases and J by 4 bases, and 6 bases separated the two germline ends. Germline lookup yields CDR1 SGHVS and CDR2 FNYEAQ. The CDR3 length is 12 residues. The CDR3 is CASSLQEYEQYF. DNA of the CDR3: TGTGCCAGCAGCTTACAGGAATACGAGCAGTACTTC.

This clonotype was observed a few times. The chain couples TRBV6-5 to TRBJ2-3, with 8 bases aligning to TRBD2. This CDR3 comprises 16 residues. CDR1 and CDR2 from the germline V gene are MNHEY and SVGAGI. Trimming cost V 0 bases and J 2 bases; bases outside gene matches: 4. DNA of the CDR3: TGTGCCAGCAGTTACTCGGGCGGGGGGCACACAGATACGCAGTATTTT. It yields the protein CASSYSGGGHTDTQYF.

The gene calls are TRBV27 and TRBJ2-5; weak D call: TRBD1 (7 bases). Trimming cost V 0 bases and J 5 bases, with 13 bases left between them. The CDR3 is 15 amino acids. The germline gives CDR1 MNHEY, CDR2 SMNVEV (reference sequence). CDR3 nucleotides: TGTGCCAGCAGTTTATCTCAGGGGGGCTGGGAGACCCAGTACTTC. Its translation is CASSLSQGGWETQYF.

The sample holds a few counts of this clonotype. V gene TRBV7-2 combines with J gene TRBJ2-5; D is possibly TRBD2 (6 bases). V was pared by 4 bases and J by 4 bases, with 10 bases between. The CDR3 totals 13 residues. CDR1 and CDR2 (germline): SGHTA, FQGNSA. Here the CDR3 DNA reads TGTGCCAGCAGCTCCGGGGGAATAGAGACCCAGTACTTC. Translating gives CASSSGGIETQYF.

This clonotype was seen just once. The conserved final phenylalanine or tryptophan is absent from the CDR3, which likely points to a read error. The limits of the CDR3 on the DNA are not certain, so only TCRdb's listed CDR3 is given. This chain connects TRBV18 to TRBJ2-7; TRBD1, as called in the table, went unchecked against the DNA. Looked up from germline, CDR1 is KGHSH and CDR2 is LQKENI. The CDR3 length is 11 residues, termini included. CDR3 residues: CASSRGPEVHY.

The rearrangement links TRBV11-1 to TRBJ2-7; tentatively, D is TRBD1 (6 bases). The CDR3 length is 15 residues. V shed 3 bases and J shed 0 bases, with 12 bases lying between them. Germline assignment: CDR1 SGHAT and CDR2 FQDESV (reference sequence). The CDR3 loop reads CASSLDSVYSYEQYF. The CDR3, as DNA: TGTGCCAGCAGCTTGGACAGCGTTTACTCCTACGAGCAGTACTTC.